Below, 22 T cell receptor beta chains from the same sample are listed, as sequenced in a study of shared T cell receptors in the human thymus. Some clones are missing from TCRdb's copy, which holds only in-frame ones; the method was immunoSEQ multiplex PCR. The table has about 660,000 clones, roughly 90% seen once; the top ten hold 0.0095% to 0.012%. The data also belong to a second study, concerning human thymus T cells.

The specimen was thymocytes. These receptors originate from a boy younger than two with a congenital heart defect.

This chain uses TRBV5-1 with TRBJ2-7; no reliable D call. V lost 0 bases, J lost 2 bases, and 6 bases lay in between. From germline, CDR1 is SGHRS and CDR2 YFSETQ. This CDR3 spans 13 amino acids. This CDR3 reads CASSLDGTYEQYF. CDR3 nucleotides: TGCGCCAGCAGCTTGGACGGTACCTACGAGCAGTACTTC. The entire variable domain, with the rest obtained from reference TRBV5-1 and TRBJ2-7, is as follows: KAGVTQTPRYLIKTRGQQVTLSCSPISGHRSVSWYQQTPGQGLQFLFEYFSETQRNKGNFPGRFSGRQFSNSRSEMNVSTLELGDSALYLCASSLDGTYEQYFGPGTRLTVT.

The V call is TRBV19, the J call TRBJ2-7, with TRBD2 matching over 8 bases. Per germline, CDR1 LNHDA and CDR2 SQIVND (reference sequence). The CDR3 loop spans 14 amino acids. After removal of 4 bases from V and 0 bases from J, the junction contained 2 bases not matched to a gene. The CDR3 here is CASSTGGVSYEQYF. CDR3 bases: TGTGCCAGTAGTACCGGGGGGGTCTCCTACGAGCAGTACTTC.

The chain recombines TRBV30 with TRBJ2-7; 11 nucleotides align to TRBD2. The germline V gene encodes CDR1 GTSNPN and CDR2 SVGIG (reference sequence). The CDR3 is 19 amino acids. Trimming removed 5 bases from V and 7 bases from J; junction bases left unmatched: 25. The CDR3 is CAWGAYGAGLAGPLGEQYF. CDR3 sequence (DNA): TGTGCCTGGGGAGCCTACGGGGCAGGACTAGCGGGCCCCCTGGGGGAGCAGTACTTC.

V and J are TRBV28 and TRBJ2-1, with TRBD2 identical over 10 bases. Germline CDR1 reads MDHEN; CDR2 reads SYDVKM. The CDR3 extends over 14 amino acids. V lost 10 bases, J lost 6 bases, and 9 bases stayed unmatched. CDR3 sequence reads: CATASGSRSNEQFF. CDR3 nucleotides: TGTGCCACAGCTAGCGGGAGTCGAAGCAATGAGCAGTTCTTC.

J is TRBJ2-5 and V is TRBV2, with TRBD2 as a possible D gene (6 bases). V dropped 5 bases and J dropped 0 bases, with 13 bases sitting between them. The CDR3 consists of 15 residues. CDR1 and CDR2 (germline): SNHLY, FYNNEI. The CDR3 DNA is TGTGCCAGCAGTCGCCTTCTAGCGTACCAAGAGACCCAGTACTTC. Translation: CASSRLLAYQETQYF.

CDR3 protein: CASSADRGRDNEQFF. In nucleotides, the CDR3 is TGCGCCAGCAGCGCGGACAGGGGGAGGGACAATGAGCAGTTCTTC. This chain uses TRBV4-3 with TRBJ2-1, with TRBD1 matching over 10 bases. The germline gives CDR1 LGHNA, CDR2 YSLEER. V was clipped by 5 bases and J by 5 bases; unmatched bases: 6. The CDR3 is 15 residues long.

The rearrangement joins TRBV20-1 to TRBJ2-1; D not resolved. The germline CDR1 and CDR2 sequences are DFQATT and SNEGSKA (reference sequence). This CDR3 spans 10 amino acids. The germline V and J ends were trimmed by 1 base and 12 bases, with 7 bases remaining between them. The CDR3 nucleotides read TGCAGTGCTAGAGCCCTACGGCAGTTCTTC. Encoded protein: CSARALRQFF.

The chain employs TRBV2 and TRBJ2-3; D is ambiguous. Germline assignment: CDR1 SNHLY and CDR2 FYNNEI. The CDR3 contains 13 residues. Trimming removed 4 bases from V and 8 bases from J, with 13 bases in between. CDR3 sequence (DNA): TGTGCCAGCAGTGGGTCCCTCGCCGGTACGCAGTATTTT. It is translated as CASSGSLAGTQYF.

The chain is built from TRBV4-1 and TRBJ1-1; D is perhaps TRBD1 (6 bases). The CDR3 has 19 amino acids. CDR1 is MGHRA, CDR2 YSYEKL, per germline. Trimming stripped 1 base from V and 1 base from J, with 22 bases between. The CDR3 is CASSQGPTLAGAGNTEAFF. Written as DNA, the CDR3 is TGCGCCAGCAGCCAAGGCCCTACTCTGGCAGGGGCTGGGAACACTGAAGCTTTCTTT.

The J gene is TRBJ2-7, the V gene TRBV14; D might be TRBD2 (6 bases). This CDR3 contains 15 residues. Per germline, CDR1 SGHDN and CDR2 FVKESK. V lost 0 bases to trimming and J lost 3 bases, with 12 bases between them. DNA for the CDR3: TGTGCCAGCAGCCAAGATGGCGGTAGCGGCTACGAGCAGTACTTC. It translates to CASSQDGGSGYEQYF.

The chain uses TRBV12-5 and TRBJ2-7, with TRBD1 matching over 8 bases. Unmatched junction bases numbered 4, after V lost 5 bases and J lost 1 base. The CDR3 sequence is 14 residues long. In germline, CDR1 is LGHNT, CDR2 FRNRAP. CDR3 in amino acids: CASGPRDRSYEQYF. CDR3 in DNA: TGTGCTAGTGGTCCCCGGGACAGGTCCTACGAGCAGTACTTC.

The chain carries TRBV14 and TRBJ2-3, with 11 bases aligning to TRBD2. The CDR3 is 16 residues long. In germline, CDR1 is SGHDN, CDR2 FVKESK. Trimming took 4 bases from V and 2 from J; bases not matched to a gene: 5. The CDR3 DNA reads TGTGCCAGCAGCCCGGGACTAGCGGACCTCACAGATACGCAGTATTTT. Translation gives CASSPGLADLTDTQYF. Looking up the rest from reference TRBV14 and TRBJ2-3 gives the full variable domain: EAGVTQFPSHSVIEKGQTVTLRCDPISGHDNLYWYRRVMGKEIKFLLHFVKESKQDESGMPNNRFLAERTGGTYSTLKVQPAELEDSGVYFCASSPGLADLTDTQYFGPGTRLTVL.

This clone appeared once. The rearrangement joins TRBV7-3 to TRBJ2-1, with 12 nucleotides matching TRBD2. V trimming: 1 base; J trimming: 8 bases; junction bases outside the gene matches: 15. From germline, CDR1 is SGHTA and CDR2 FQGTGA. The CDR3 covers 19 residues. In DNA form, the CDR3 reads TGTGCCAGCAGCTTAAGGTCAGGACGCAACCGGACTAGCGGGGATGAGCAGTTCTTC. This sequence encodes CASSLRSGRNRTSGDEQFF.

The rearrangement links TRBV29-1 to TRBJ1-2, with D unclear. The CDR3 loop spans 15 amino acids. Trimming cost V 0 bases and J 4 bases, with 15 bases left between them. The germline CDR1 and CDR2 sequences are SQVTM and ANQGSEA. The chain's CDR3 is CSVEDLGVRVYGYTF. CDR3 DNA: TGCAGCGTTGAAGATCTCGGTGTCCGAGTCTATGGCTACACCTTC.

The chain recombines TRBV7-6 with TRBJ2-2, with D perhaps TRBD2 (5 bases). Germline V gene lookup returns CDR1 SGHVS and CDR2 FNYEAQ. The CDR3 runs 16 residues. The V and J ends lost 4 bases and 3 bases respectively, with 15 bases between them. This CDR3 reads CASSSLALRDTGELFF. In DNA, the CDR3 is TGTGCCAGCAGCTCCCTAGCTCTGAGGGACACCGGGGAGCTGTTTTTT.

This clone was detected only once. CDR3 coding DNA: TGTGCCAGCAGTTTTAGCGGCCCCGCGGATGAGCAGTTCTTC. Translation: CASSFSGPADEQFF. The chain combines TRBV28 with TRBJ2-1, with a tentative D call TRBD2 (6 bases). This CDR3 is built from 14 residues. Germline V gene lookup returns CDR1 MDHEN and CDR2 SYDVKM. V shed 3 bases and J shed 8 bases, with 14 bases lying between them.

The rearrangement links TRBV6-1 to TRBJ2-7; the D gene is possibly TRBD2 (6 bases). Trimming pared 6 bases from V and 2 bases from J, leaving 8 bases between. The CDR3 extends over 12 amino acids. Germline V gives CDR1 MNHNS, CDR2 SASEGT. This CDR3 reads CASREGPYEQYF. The CDR3 bases are TGTGCCAGCAGGGAGGGACCCTACGAGCAGTACTTC.

The V gene is TRBV19, the J gene TRBJ2-7, with 10 bases fitting TRBD1. CDR1 and CDR2 (germline): LNHDA, SQIVND (reference sequence). The V segment lost 8 bases and the J segment 6 bases; nucleotides outside the gene matches: 1. CDR3 length: 11 amino acids. CDR3 protein: CASGQGGEQYF. The DNA for the CDR3 is TGTGCCAGTGGACAGGGGGGCGAGCAGTACTTC.

V and J are TRBV7-2 and TRBJ2-3; D gene uncertain. Germline lookup yields CDR1 SGHTA and CDR2 FQGNSA. The ends were cut back, 1 base at V and 0 bases at J, with 11 bases in the middle. The CDR3 totals 16 residues. The CDR3 is CASSLDGGVSTDTQYF. In DNA, the CDR3 is TGTGCCAGCAGCTTAGATGGCGGCGTCAGCACAGATACGCAGTATTTT.

In its sample, this clone was seen once. The rearrangement uses TRBV13 and TRBJ2-2; 12 bases agree with TRBD2. Unmatched junction bases numbered 8, after V lost 4 bases and J lost 5 bases. Germline assignment: CDR1 PRHDT and CDR2 FYEKMQ (reference sequence). The CDR3 spans 17 residues. CDR3 sequence reads: CASSSLAGGPRTGELFF. CDR3 nucleotide sequence: TGTGCCAGCAGCTCTCTAGCGGGAGGGCCACGAACCGGGGAGCTGTTTTTT.

V gene TRBV9 combines with J gene TRBJ1-4; D perhaps matches TRBD1 (5 bases). V lost 3 bases, J lost 3 bases, and 12 bases lay in between. The CDR3 loop spans 15 amino acids. The germline V gene encodes CDR1 SGDLS and CDR2 YYNGEE. CDR3 protein: CASSAGGASNEKLFF. Here the CDR3 DNA reads TGTGCCAGCAGCGCCGGCGGGGCTTCTAATGAAAAACTGTTTTTT. The full variable domain, rest sourced from reference TRBV9 and TRBJ1-4, is DSGVTQTPKHLITATGQRVTLRCSPRSGDLSVYWYQQSLDQGLQFLIQYYNGEERAKGNILERFSAQQFPDLHSELNLSSLELGDSALYFCASSAGGASNEKLFFGSGTQLSVL.

The chain has TRBV10-3 and TRBJ2-3, with TRBD1 matching 8 bases. Germline CDR1 and CDR2: ENHRY and SYGVKD. J lost 3 bases, V lost 6 bases, and 5 bases had no gene match. The CDR3 contains 14 residues. Written as DNA, the CDR3 is TGTGCCATCAGACTTGACAGGGGTACAGATACGCAGTATTTT. Translating gives CAIRLDRGTDTQYF.